This T cell receptor beta chain was documented in a study of blood T cell repertoires in COVID-19 (dated by TCRdb to the early 2020s). About the full investigation: The collaborator samples originated in the United States, Italy and Spain and spanned the acute and convalescent phases of COVID-19. The dataset comprised deeply sampled blood TCRbeta repertoires from subjects exposed to, actively infected with, or recovered from COVID-19. Where HLA class I and class II types were available, the types were taken from metadata supplied by the sample provider, not from assay-based typing. Samples were obtained from the ongoing ImmuneRACE study (first 160 participants) and from 1,200 or so subjects provided by 6 global collaborators. The material from the prospective study consisted of cDNA or gDNA derived from T cells, B-cell-depleted T cells, or PBMCs. The repertoires were made available in a free public database intended to serve as a resource for research on the immune response to SARS-CoV-2. Sample metadata almost always included a de-identified subject ID, COVID-19 status, age in years and sex. Here is what the overall study found, with its caveats: The amount of clinical and demographic metadata varied by source and participant and was provided uncurated.

TCRbeta CDR3 regions were amplified from genomic DNA using the immunoSEQ Assay, a bias-controlled multiplex PCR. Concerning the study's data processing: The number of nucleated cells in each sample was estimated from the amplification of reference gene primers within the assay. To quantify the absolute abundance of each unique TCRbeta CDR3 rearrangement, sequence reads were collapsed and filtered. Productive Simpson clonality was computed per sample as the square root of Simpson's diversity index over productive rearrangements. Held by TCRdb, this immuneACCESS table contains in-frame sequences only and omits some clones. Under half of the omission traces to an unresolved V gene where checked; the cause of the rest is unknown. V and J calls and clone size are copied from that table; D and trimming were computed from the DNA. The sample table shows around 310,000 clones, and approximately 91% are seen once. Approximately 9.8% of the sample comes from the top ten.

Measured from the cysteine to the phenylalanine, the CDR3 is 15 residues long. Just CDR3 DNA is preserved here, 45 bases in frame from base 1. The germline V gene sets CDR1 to MNHEY and CDR2 to SVGEGT. Trimming accounts for 1 base at V and 8 bases at J, while the number of junction bases matched to no gene is 7. Participants in the prospective study were enrolled through a virtual design, were aged about 18 to 100 years, and lived in about two dozen United States geographic areas. Cohort assignment in the prospective study relied on participant-reported clinical history from a screening survey and a study questionnaire. Recovered participants in ImmuneRACE Cohort 3 were defined by two consecutive negative NP/OP PCR tests, clearance by a healthcare professional, or resolution of symptoms. Mobile phlebotomists in the prospective study collected whole blood, serum and a nasopharyngeal or oropharyngeal swab from every participant. Participants in the prospective study had the option to provide additional blood draws and questionnaires over a 2-month period. Before DNA extraction, prospective study blood samples were shipped either frozen or at room temperature.

This clone was counted a few times. The antigen it recognizes is unknown. The record has no base qualities; no much larger clone is one base away. Material for sequencing was PBMCs or T cells enriched from blood (not recorded which). The clonotype comes from a woman between 35 and 50 years old who had recovered from COVID-19. This chain joins TRBV6-2 or TRBV6-3 to TRBJ1-4; TRBD1 matches 7 bases in the middle. The CDR3 region: CASSYWDSRYEKLFF. The nucleotides read TGTGCCAGCAGTTACTGGGACAGCAGATACGAAAAACTGTTTTTT.